Listed below are T cell receptor beta chains from one sample, sequenced in a study of cytomegalovirus exposure and HLA in healthy donors. Sequencing used immunoSEQ multiplex PCR; TCRdb keeps in-frame clones, though not all of them. The sample comprises about 82,000 clones, over 75% of which are singletons, and about 3.5% rests with the top ten. Sample: PBMCs. These receptors were collected from a man in his fifties in good health and CMV-seronegative. Both conserved end residues are part of each CDR3. A D gene is named only where the DNA matches it firmly. Some rows mark clone size as missing; the rest say once, few, many or name a class of expanded clone.

TRBJ1-2 | - | TRBV6-1 | - | TGTGCCAGCAGTGAAACCCGGGGAACTCGAAACTACACCTTC | CASSETRGTRNYTF
TRBJ2-5 | - | TRBV7-2 | - | TGTGCCAGCAGCTTCGCCTATGAGACCCAGTACTTC | CASSFAYETQYF
TRBJ2-7 | TRBD1 | TRBV27 | - | TGTGCCAGCAGCCGGGACAGTACCTACGAGCAGTACTTC | CASSRDSTYEQYF
TRBJ1-6 | - | TRBV2 | - | TGTGCCAGCAGTGCTCTCCCCGGGGGTTCACCCCTCCACTTT | CASSALPGGSPLHF
TRBJ2-3 | TRBD2 | TRBV6-9 | - | TGTGCCAGCAGGACTAGCGGGGGGCGGTCAACTAGCACAGATACGCAGTATTTT | CASRTSGGRSTSTDTQYF
TRBJ1-5 | - | TRBV27 | - | TGTGCCAGCAGTTCAATGGGGGGGGCGCGTTTACATTTT | CASSSMGGARLHF
TRBJ2-1 | TRBD2 | TRBV5-1 | few | TGCGCCAGCAGCTCCCTCCGCGGGGGGGGTGTGGATGAGCAGTTCTTC | CASSSLRGGGVDEQFF
TRBJ2-3 | TRBD1 | TRBV5-8 | once | TGTGCCAGCAGCTCAGGGACAGGGTACGGTACAGATACGCAGTATTTT | CASSSGTGYGTDTQYF
TRBJ2-2 | TRBD2 | TRBV4-3 | - | TGCGCCAGCAGCCTTGCGACCCCACTAGCGGGGGGATACACCGGGGAGCTGTTTTTT | CASSLATPLAGGYTGELFF
TRBJ1-6 | - | TRBV19 | - | TGTGCCACCCGGACTCGTAATTCACCCCTCCACTTT | CATRTRNSPLHF
TRBJ2-7 | - | TRBV30 | - | TGTGCCTGGAGCGTTTCTTACGAGCAGTACTTC | CAWSVSYEQYF
TRBJ2-3 | - | TRBV9 | once | TGTGCCAGCAGCAGAGCTGAGGGCCGGAGCACAGATACGCAGTATTTT | CASSRAEGRSTDTQYF
TRBJ1-4 | TRBD1 | TRBV6-6 | few | TGTGCCAGCAGACGGACAGGGAATAATGAAAAACTGTTTTTT | CASRRTGNNEKLFF
TRBJ1-1 | TRBD1 | TRBV28 | - | TGTGCCAGCACCTCGGCGGACAGGCGAAACACTGAAGCTTTCTTT | CASTSADRRNTEAFF
TRBJ1-2 | TRBD1 | TRBV18 | few | TGTGCCAGCTCACCGCTGAGCAATCCGGGACAGGCCTATGGCTACACCTTC | CASSPLSNPGQAYGYTF
TRBJ2-2 | - | TRBV18 | once | TGTGCCAGCTCAACTCTCCCCGGGGAGCTGTTTTTT | CASSTLPGELFF
TRBJ1-2 | - | TRBV7-8 | - | TGTGCCAGCATCCCGGGGGGGGTGGGTGGCTACACCTTC | CASIPGGVGGYTF
TRBJ1-1 | - | TRBV5-1 | - | TGCGCCAGCAGCGAACAACAGGGGAACACTGAAGCTTTCTTT | CASSEQQGNTEAFF
TRBJ2-2 | TRBD1 | TRBV9 | - | TGTGCCAGCAGCAAGGGACAGGGGGCTTCCGGGGAGCTGTTTTTT | CASSKGQGASGELFF
TRBJ2-5 | TRBD2 | TRBV5-6 | - | TGTGCCAGCAGCTTGGGGTTAGCGGGCCAAGAGACCCAGTACTTC | CASSLGLAGQETQYF
TRBJ2-1 | TRBD2 | TRBV7-3 | - | TGTGCCAGCAGCTTAAGGGCTAGCGGGGGAAACAATGAGCAGTTCTTC | CASSLRASGGNNEQFF
TRBJ1-6 | TRBD1 | TRBV19 | - | TGTGCCAGTAGTGGGACAGGTGGTATTTCACCCCTCCACTTT | CASSGTGGISPLHF
TRBJ1-4 | TRBD1 | TRBV15 | - | TGTGCCACCAGCACCCCGCGGACAGGGGTCTACGAAAAACTGTTTTTT | CATSTPRTGVYEKLFF
TRBJ2-5 | - | TRBV19 | - | TGTGCCAGTAGTATGATCGGAGGGGAAGAGACCCAGTACTTC | CASSMIGGEETQYF
TRBJ2-7 | - | TRBV12-5 | - | TGTGCTAGTGGTCCGGTAGGTCTTCAGGGGTCCTACGAGCAGTACTTC | CASGPVGLQGSYEQYF
TRBJ1-1 | - | TRBV28 | - | TGTGCCAGCAGTTTAACGGGGGATACTGAAGCTTTCTTT | CASSLTGDTEAFF
TRBJ2-7 | TRBD2 | TRBV5-1 | - | TGCGCCAGCAGCTATGTGACGGGACTAGCCCCCTACGAGCAGTACTTC | CASSYVTGLAPYEQYF
TRBJ1-2 | TRBD1 | TRBV5-6 | once | TGTGCCAGCAGCTCCACCGGACAGGCGTCATATGGCTACACCTTC | CASSSTGQASYGYTF
TRBJ1-5 | - | TRBV6-1 | - | TGTGCCAGCAGTTCCGTTTACAATCAGCCCCAGCATTTT | CASSSVYNQPQHF
TRBJ1-6 | - | TRBV30 | - | TGTGCCTGGAGCCTCCGCTGGGGAGCAGTCAATTCACCCCTCCACTTT | CAWSLRWGAVNSPLHF
TRBJ2-3 | TRBD1 | TRBV6-7 | few | TGTGCCAGCAGTTACTCGATGGTTAGGTTCAGGGGGCATCGAACAGATACGCAGTATTTT | CASSYSMVRFRGHRTDTQYF
TRBJ2-7 | - | TRBV5-5 | - | TGTGCCAGCAGCTTGGTGGGGGGAAGCTCCTACGAGCAGTACTTC | CASSLVGGSSYEQYF
TRBJ1-3 | - | TRBV7-9 | - | TGTGCCAGCAGCGTTACGTCGGTACAGGGAAGAAACACCATATATTTT | CASSVTSVQGRNTIYF
TRBJ2-3 | - | TRBV4-3 | - | TGCGCCAGCAGCCCTGGAGGGAGCCAAGATACGCAGTATTTT | CASSPGGSQDTQYF
TRBJ2-7 | - | TRBV5-1 | - | TGCGCCAGCAGCTTGGGGGGGGGCAACTACGAGCAGTACTTC | CASSLGGGNYEQYF
TRBJ2-7 | - | TRBV9 | - | TGTGCCAGCAGCGTTGGGGCGGACGAGACCTACGAGCAGTACTTC | CASSVGADETYEQYF
TRBJ1-6 | - | TRBV6-5 | - | TGTGCCAGCAGTCCCTCGACAGGCTCACCCCTCCACTTT | CASSPSTGSPLHF
TRBJ1-2 | - | TRBV27 | - | TGTGCCAGCAGCTTTCGGGGTACAGGGACGAATGGCTACACCTTC | CASSFRGTGTNGYTF
TRBJ1-2 | TRBD1 | TRBV28 | - | TGTGCCAGCAGTCGCCGTAACAGGGGGTCGAACTATGGCTACACCTTC | CASSRRNRGSNYGYTF
TRBJ1-5 | TRBD1 | TRBV7-8 | few | TGTGCCAGCAGCTCCCCCCGGACAGGGAATGTACAGCCCCAGCATTTT | CASSSPRTGNVQPQHF
TRBJ2-5 | TRBD1 | TRBV7-9 | - | TGTTCCAGCAGCTTAGGCAGGGGGCGAGAGACCCAGTACTTC | CSSSLGRGRETQYF
TRBJ1-5 | - | TRBV19 | - | TGTGCCAGTAGTCACCGGACAGCCGGGTCTGGCAATCAGCCCCAGCATTTT | CASSHRTAGSGNQPQHF